This T cell receptor (beta chain) was recovered during a study of beta chain features in type 1 diabetes. Investigators reverse transcribed all isolated RNA, so they sequenced expressed TCRB transcripts. About 3.6 million reads on average were seen across naive, central memory and regulatory T cell samples. Profiling relied on immunoSEQ multiplex PCR, and the TCRdb table lists in-frame clones only, not all of them. The table shows approximately 250,000 clones, with over 9.5% occurring only once. Overall study results and limits: Reduced insertions and increased deletions marked VDJ junctions in type 1 diabetes patients. People with Type 1 diabetes carried modestly yet significantly shorter TCRB CDR3s in all four CD4+ subsets.

This clone was counted only a few times. The antigen is unknown. The V gene's germline CDR1 is SGDLS and CDR2 YYNGEE. This CDR3 is built from 15 residues. V lost 0 bases to trimming and J lost 5 bases; unmatched junction nucleotides: 7. The receptor was derived from a woman aged 18 to 35 in good health. The sample taken for sequencing was naive CD4+ T cells from blood. The chain joins TRBV9 to TRBJ2-7; 8 bases line up with TRBD1. DNA for the CDR3: TGTGCCAGCAGCGTAGCTTCAGGGGGCATCGACGAGCAGTACTTC. Translation: CASSVASGGIDEQYF.